Below are 9 T cell receptor beta chains sequenced from a single sample in a study of blood T cell repertoires in COVID-19. Data came from immunoSEQ multiplex PCR; TCRdb stores just in-frame clones and leaves some out. The profile shows about 520,000 clones, 80% to 90% of them singletons. Sequences were obtained from peripheral blood. These receptors were taken from a human donor in a cohort sampled during active COVID-19.

A remark on this clone: Other DNA sequences in the same sample also yield this CDR3. The V gene is TRBV14, the J gene TRBJ2-3; D possibly corresponds to TRBD2 (6 bases). The CDR3 runs 14 residues. The germline V and J ends were trimmed by 4 bases and 2 bases, with 10 bases remaining between them. Per germline, CDR1 SGHDN and CDR2 FVKESK. The chain's CDR3 is CASSRGVITDTQYF. CDR3 nucleotide sequence: TGTGCCAGCAGCCGGGGGGTGATCACAGATACGCAGTATTTT.

This clone was seen only a few times. This sequence joins TRBV25-1 and TRBJ2-2; 11 bases are a match to TRBD2. V dropped 4 bases and J dropped 4; count of bases not matched to a gene: 11. The germline V gene has CDR1 MGHDK and CDR2 SYGVNS. The CDR3 consists of 18 residues. The CDR3: CASSAGTSGARGTGELFF. DNA of the CDR3: TGTGCCAGCAGTGCTGGGACTAGCGGAGCCCGGGGCACCGGGGAGCTGTTTTTT.

The chain links TRBV7-2 to TRBJ2-4; the match to TRBD2 covers 7 bases. V trimming: 0 bases; J trimming: 1 base; junction bases outside the gene matches: 3. Germline lookup yields CDR1 SGHTA and CDR2 FQGNSA. This CDR3 has 16 residues. DNA of the CDR3: TGTGCCAGCAGCTTAGCCGGGACTATGGCCAAAAACATTCAGTACTTC. Its translation is CASSLAGTMAKNIQYF.

CDR3 bases: TGTGCCAGCAGCGGACGCTTGGCTCGGGGCACAGATACGCAGTATTTT. Translation: CASSGRLARGTDTQYF. This rearrangement joins TRBV9 to TRBJ2-3; D gene uncertain. The ends were cut back, 3 bases at V and 1 base at J, with 15 bases in the middle. The CDR3 has 16 residues. Germline assignment: CDR1 SGDLS and CDR2 YYNGEE. The full variable domain, completed using reference TRBV9 and TRBJ2-3, is DSGVTQTPKHLITATGQRVTLRCSPRSGDLSVYWYQQSLDQGLQFLIQYYNGEERAKGNILERFSAQQFPDLHSELNLSSLELGDSALYFCASSGRLARGTDTQYFGPGTRLTVL.

This clone turned up a few times. This rearrangement joins TRBV6-1 to TRBJ1-5; 7 nucleotides agree with TRBD1. There are 17 residues in the CDR3. V was pared by 1 base and J by 7 bases, with 13 bases of the junction left unmatched. From germline, CDR1 is MNHNS and CDR2 SASEGT. The CDR3 here is CASSEGSRGTRGQPQHF. Written as DNA, the CDR3 is TGTGCCAGCAGTGAAGGGAGCAGGGGGACGCGGGGACAGCCCCAGCATTTT.

V usage is TRBV5-1 and J usage is TRBJ1-4; possible D gene TRBD1, 5 bases. Trimming shortened V by 4 bases and J by 6 bases, and 25 bases separated the two germline ends. There are 18 residues in the CDR3. The germline CDR1 and CDR2 sequences are SGHRS and YFSETQ. The CDR3 is CASSLGGTPGFGYEKLFF. CDR3 in DNA: TGCGCCAGCAGCCTGGGAGGGACTCCAGGATTTGGTTATGAAAAACTGTTTTTT.

This chain joins TRBV10-3 and TRBJ2-2, with TRBD1 identical over 10 bases. Germline loops: CDR1 ENHRY, CDR2 SYGVKD. The CDR3 is 15 residues long. Trimming at V came to 6 bases and at J to 5 bases, leaving 6 bases not matched to a gene. CDR3 sequence reads: CAISMGTGDTGELFF. The CDR3 DNA reads as TGTGCCATCAGCATGGGGACAGGGGATACCGGGGAGCTGTTTTTT.

The chain joins TRBV29-1 to TRBJ2-7, with 10 bases lining up with TRBD2. Germline V gives CDR1 SQVTM, CDR2 ANQGSEA. CDR3 length equals 14 residues. The ends lost 3 bases at V and 5 bases at J; junction bases unmatched: 7. The chain's CDR3 is CSVEGLAGANEQYF. CDR3 DNA sequence: TGCAGCGTTGAGGGGCTAGCGGGAGCAAACGAGCAGTACTTC.

The rearrangement uses TRBV19 and TRBJ1-2, with D maybe TRBD1 (6 bases). Per germline, CDR1 LNHDA and CDR2 SQIVND (reference sequence). Trimming took 9 bases from V and 2 from J, leaving 16 bases between them. The CDR3 is made up of 14 amino acids. The CDR3 sequence: CARTGGQHNYGYTF. The CDR3 DNA is TGTGCCAGAACGGGAGGACAGCACAACTATGGCTACACCTTC.